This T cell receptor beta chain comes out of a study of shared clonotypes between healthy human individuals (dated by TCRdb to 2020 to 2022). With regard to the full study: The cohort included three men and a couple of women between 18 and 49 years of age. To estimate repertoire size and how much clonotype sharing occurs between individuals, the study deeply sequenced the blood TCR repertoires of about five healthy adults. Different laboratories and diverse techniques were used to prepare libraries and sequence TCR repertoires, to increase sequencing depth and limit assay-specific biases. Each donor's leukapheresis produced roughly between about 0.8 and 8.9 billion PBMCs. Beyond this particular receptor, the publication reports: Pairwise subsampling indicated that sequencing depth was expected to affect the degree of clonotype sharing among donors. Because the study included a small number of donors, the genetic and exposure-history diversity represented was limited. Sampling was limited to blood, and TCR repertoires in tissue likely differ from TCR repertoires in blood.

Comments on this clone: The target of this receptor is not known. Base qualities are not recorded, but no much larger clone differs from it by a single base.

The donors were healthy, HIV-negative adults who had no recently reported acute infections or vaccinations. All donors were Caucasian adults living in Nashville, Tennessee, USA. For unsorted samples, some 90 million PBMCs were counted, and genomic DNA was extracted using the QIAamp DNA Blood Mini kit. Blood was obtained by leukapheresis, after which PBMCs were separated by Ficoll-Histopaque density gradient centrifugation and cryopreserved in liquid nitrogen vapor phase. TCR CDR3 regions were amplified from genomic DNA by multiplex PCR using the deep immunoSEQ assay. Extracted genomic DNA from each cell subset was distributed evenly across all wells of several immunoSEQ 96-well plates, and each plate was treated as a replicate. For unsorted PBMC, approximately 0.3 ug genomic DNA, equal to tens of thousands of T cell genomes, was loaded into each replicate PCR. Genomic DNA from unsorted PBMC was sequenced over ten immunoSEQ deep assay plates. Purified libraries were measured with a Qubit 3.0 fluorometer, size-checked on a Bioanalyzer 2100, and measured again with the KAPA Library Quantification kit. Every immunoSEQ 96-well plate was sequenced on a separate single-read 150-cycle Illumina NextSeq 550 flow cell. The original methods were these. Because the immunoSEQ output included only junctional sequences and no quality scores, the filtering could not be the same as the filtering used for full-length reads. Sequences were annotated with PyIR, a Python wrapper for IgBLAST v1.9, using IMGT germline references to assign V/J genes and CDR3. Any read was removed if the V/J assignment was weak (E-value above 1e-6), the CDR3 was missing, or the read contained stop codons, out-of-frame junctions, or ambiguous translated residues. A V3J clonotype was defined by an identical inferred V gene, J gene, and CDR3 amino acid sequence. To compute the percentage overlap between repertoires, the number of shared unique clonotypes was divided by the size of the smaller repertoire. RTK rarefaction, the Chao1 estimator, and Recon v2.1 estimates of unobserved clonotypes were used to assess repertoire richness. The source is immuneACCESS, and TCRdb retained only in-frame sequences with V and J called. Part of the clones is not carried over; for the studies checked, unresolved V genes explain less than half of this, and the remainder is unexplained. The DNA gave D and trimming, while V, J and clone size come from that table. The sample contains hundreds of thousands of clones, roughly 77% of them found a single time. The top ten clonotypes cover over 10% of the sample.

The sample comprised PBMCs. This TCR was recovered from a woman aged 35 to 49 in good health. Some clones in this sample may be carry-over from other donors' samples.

The DNA sequence reads TGCGCCAGCAGCCACGCCTTGGGACTAGCGGGAGCTAGGGCCTACGAGCAGTACTTC. Its product reads: CASSHALGLAGARAYEQYF. This chain is built from TRBV4-1 and TRBJ2-7, with 14 bases in between that match TRBD2. From the germline V gene, CDR1 is MGHRA and CDR2 is YSYEKL. Inclusive of the bounding cysteine and phenylalanine, the CDR3 is 19 residues long. Only the CDR3 region is kept as DNA, spanning 57 bases read in frame from base 1. Trimming removed 3 bases from V and 2 bases from J; the gene matches leave 12 bases unexplained.